These T cell receptor beta chains were read from a single sample in a study of cytomegalovirus exposure and HLA in healthy donors. The table came from immunoSEQ multiplex PCR; TCRdb's copy has only in-frame clones and leaves some out. The sample lists 120,000 or so clones; 85% to 90% were seen once. Sequenced sample: PBMCs. These receptors were taken from a young woman in good health and CMV-seronegative. Both conserved end residues are part of each CDR3. A D gene is named only where the DNA matches it firmly. Expanded clones get a size class; other rows say once, few or many, or leave the size out.

>NA|TRBJ2-1|TRBD1|TRBV19
CASSPPGGLENEQFF
TGTGCCAGTAGTCCCCCAGGGGGCCTGGAGAATGAGCAGTTCTTC
>NA|TRBJ2-7|NA|TRBV6-5
CASRQGHEQYF
TGTGCCTCCCGCCAGGGGCACGAGCAGTACTTC
>NA|TRBJ2-7|TRBD1|TRBV28
CASSLWGTGVYEQYF
TGTGCCAGCAGTTTATGGGGGACAGGGGTCTACGAGCAGTACTTC
>once|TRBJ1-2|TRBD1|TRBV11-2
CASSYPTGARRVNYGYTF
TGTGCCAGCAGCTACCCGACAGGGGCCCGCAGGGTTAACTATGGCTACACCTTC
>NA|TRBJ2-7|TRBD2|TRBV5-5
CASSWTSGPYEQYF
TGTGCCAGCAGCTGGACTAGCGGCCCCTACGAGCAGTACTTC
>NA|TRBJ2-5|TRBD1|TRBV27
CASRADRDGTQYF
TGTGCCAGCAGAGCAGACAGGGATGGGACCCAGTACTTC
>NA|TRBJ2-7|NA|TRBV6-5
CASSYWAGVGSYEQYF
TGTGCCAGCAGTTACTGGGCGGGCGTTGGCTCCTACGAGCAGTACTTC
>NA|TRBJ2-1|TRBD2|TRBV5-1
CASSLAGAGGGFAYNEQFF
TGCGCCAGCAGCTTGGCCGGCGCGGGAGGGGGTTTCGCCTACAATGAGCAGTTCTTC
>NA|TRBJ2-7|NA|TRBV18
CASSPSRVSGLYEQYF
TGTGCCAGCTCACCAAGCAGGGTGTCTGGTCTCTACGAGCAGTACTTC
>NA|TRBJ1-1|TRBD1|TRBV10-3
CAIGTGVNTEAFF
TGTGCCATAGGGACAGGGGTGAACACTGAAGCTTTCTTT
>NA|TRBJ2-2|TRBD1|TRBV28
CASSFLGQGPAGELFF
TGTGCCAGCAGTTTTCTAGGACAGGGTCCTGCCGGGGAGCTGTTTTTT
>NA|TRBJ1-2|TRBD1|TRBV15
CATSRERGQGAYGYTF
TGTGCCACCAGCAGAGAGAGGGGACAGGGCGCCTATGGCTACACCTTC
>NA|TRBJ2-7|NA|TRBV4-3
CASSAGFQGEQYF
TGCGCCAGCAGCGCCGGGTTCCAGGGCGAGCAGTACTTC
>NA|TRBJ1-2|TRBD1|TRBV5-1
CASSLGTGGYSNYGYTF
TGCGCCAGCAGCTTAGGGACAGGGGGCTACTCTAACTATGGCTACACCTTC
>NA|TRBJ2-6|NA|TRBV27
CASSPTVLSGANVLTF
TGTGCCAGCAGTCCAACAGTCCTCTCTGGGGCCAACGTCCTGACTTTC
>NA|TRBJ2-2|NA|TRBV28
CASSPGQINYINTGELFF
TGTGCCAGCAGTCCCGGACAGATAAACTACATCAACACCGGGGAGCTGTTTTTT
>NA|TRBJ2-5|TRBD2|TRBV6-1
CASTTGTSGGETQYF
TGTGCCAGCACCACCGGGACTAGCGGGGGAGAGACCCAGTACTTC
>NA|TRBJ2-1|TRBD2|TRBV5-4
CASSLASGGADEQFF
TGTGCCAGCAGCTTGGCTAGCGGGGGGGCGGATGAGCAGTTCTTC
>few|TRBJ2-1|NA|TRBV7-9
CASSFGSPRVNEQFF
TGTGCCAGCAGCTTCGGGAGTCCTAGGGTGAATGAGCAGTTCTTC
>few|TRBJ2-1|NA|TRBV11-2
CASSLDLASGSYNEQFF
TGTGCCAGCAGCTTAGATCTAGCCAGCGGAAGTTACAATGAGCAGTTCTTC
>NA|TRBJ2-7|NA|TRBV6-6
CASSSGNSYEQYF
TGTGCCAGCAGTTCAGGGAACTCCTACGAGCAGTACTTC
>few|TRBJ1-2|NA|TRBV28
CASRSDLGQIYGYTF
TGTGCCAGCAGATCTGACCTCGGACAGATCTATGGCTACACCTTC
>NA|TRBJ2-7|TRBD1|TRBV10-3
CAISESRGTGPYEQYF
TGTGCCATCAGTGAGTCGAGGGGGACAGGACCCTACGAGCAGTACTTC